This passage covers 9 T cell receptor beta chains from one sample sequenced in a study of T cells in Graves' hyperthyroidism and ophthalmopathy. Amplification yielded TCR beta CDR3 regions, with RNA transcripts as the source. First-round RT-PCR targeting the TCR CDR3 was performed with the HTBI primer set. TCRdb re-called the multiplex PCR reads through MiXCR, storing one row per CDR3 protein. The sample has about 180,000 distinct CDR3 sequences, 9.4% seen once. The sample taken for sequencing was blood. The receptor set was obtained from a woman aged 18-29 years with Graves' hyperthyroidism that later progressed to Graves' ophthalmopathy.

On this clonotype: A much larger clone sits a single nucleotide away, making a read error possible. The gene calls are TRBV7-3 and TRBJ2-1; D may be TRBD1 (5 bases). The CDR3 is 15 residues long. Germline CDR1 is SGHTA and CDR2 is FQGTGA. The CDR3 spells CTSSLTGQGDHEQFF. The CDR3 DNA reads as TGTACCAGCAGCTTGACCGGACAAGGGGATCATGAGCAGTTCTTC.

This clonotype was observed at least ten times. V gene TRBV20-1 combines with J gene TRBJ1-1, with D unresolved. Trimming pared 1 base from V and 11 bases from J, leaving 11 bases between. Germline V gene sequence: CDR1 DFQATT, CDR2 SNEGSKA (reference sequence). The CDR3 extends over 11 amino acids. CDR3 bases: TGCAGTGCTAGAGTCCCTCTTTGGGCTTTCTTT. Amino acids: CSARVPLWAFF.

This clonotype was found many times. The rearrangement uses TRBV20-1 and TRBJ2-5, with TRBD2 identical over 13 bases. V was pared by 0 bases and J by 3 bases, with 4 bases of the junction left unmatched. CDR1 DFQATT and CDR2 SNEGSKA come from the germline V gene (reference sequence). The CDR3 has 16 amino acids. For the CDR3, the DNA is TGCAGTGCTAGAGATGCAGGACTAGCGGGGGAAGAGACCCAGTACTTC. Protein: CSARDAGLAGEETQYF.

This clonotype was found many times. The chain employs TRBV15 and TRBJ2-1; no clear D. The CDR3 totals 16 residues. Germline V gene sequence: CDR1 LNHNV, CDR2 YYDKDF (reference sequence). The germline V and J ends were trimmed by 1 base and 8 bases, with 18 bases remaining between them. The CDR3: CATSRGRDPPGHEQFF. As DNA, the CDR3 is TGTGCCACCAGCAGAGGAAGAGATCCCCCTGGCCATGAGCAGTTCTTC.

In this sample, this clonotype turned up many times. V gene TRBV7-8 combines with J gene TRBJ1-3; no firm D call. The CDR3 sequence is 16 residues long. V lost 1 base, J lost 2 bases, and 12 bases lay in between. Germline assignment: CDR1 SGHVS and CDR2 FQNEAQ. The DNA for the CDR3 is TGTGCCAGCAGCTTAGGAGGGAAGTTTGCTGGAAACACCATATATTTT. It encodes CASSLGGKFAGNTIYF.

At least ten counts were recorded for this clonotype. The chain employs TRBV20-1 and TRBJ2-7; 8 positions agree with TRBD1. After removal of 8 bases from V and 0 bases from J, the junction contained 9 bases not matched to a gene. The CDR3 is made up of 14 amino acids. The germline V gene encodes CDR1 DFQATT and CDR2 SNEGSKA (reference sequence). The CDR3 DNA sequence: TGCAGTACAGGGGGAAACCTTAACTCCTACGAGCAGTACTTC. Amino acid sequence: CSTGGNLNSYEQYF.

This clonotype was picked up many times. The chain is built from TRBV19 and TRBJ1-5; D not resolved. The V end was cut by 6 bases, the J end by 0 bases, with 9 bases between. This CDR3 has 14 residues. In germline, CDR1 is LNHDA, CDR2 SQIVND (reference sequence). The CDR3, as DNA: TGTGCCAGTAGCGCGGCATTTAGCAATCAGCCCCAGCATTTT. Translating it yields CASSAAFSNQPQHF.

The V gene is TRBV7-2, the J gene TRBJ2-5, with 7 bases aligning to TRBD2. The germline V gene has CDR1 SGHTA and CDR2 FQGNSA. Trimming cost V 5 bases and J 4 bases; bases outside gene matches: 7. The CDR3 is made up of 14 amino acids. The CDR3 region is CASSRTSAGETQYF. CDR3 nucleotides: TGTGCCAGCAGCCGTACTAGCGCCGGAGAGACCCAGTACTTC.

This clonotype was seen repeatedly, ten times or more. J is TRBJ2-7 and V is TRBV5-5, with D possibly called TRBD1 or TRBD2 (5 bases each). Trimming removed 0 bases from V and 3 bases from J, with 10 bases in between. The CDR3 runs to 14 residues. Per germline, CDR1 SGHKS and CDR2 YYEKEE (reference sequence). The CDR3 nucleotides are TGTGCCAGCAGCTTGGCCGAGGGGTACTACGAGCAGTACTTC. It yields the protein CASSLAEGYYEQYF.